A selection of T cell receptor beta chains follows, all from one sample in a study of T cell responses to AZD1222 COVID-19 vaccine. TCRdb's copy holds only in-frame clones and misses some; the assay was immunoSEQ multiplex PCR. The sample has approximately 100,000 clones, 87% seen once; the top ten hold 10%. This sample comprised peripheral blood, obtained 28 days after the second AZD1222 dose. Receptors were obtained from an adult who received the AZD1222 COVID-19 vaccine. CDR3s include the opening cysteine and the closing phenylalanine or tryptophan. The D gene is left open where the match is weak. The size field is filled for only some rows; it gives once, few, many or a size class.

>NA|NA|TRBJ1-5|TRBV4-2
CASSQDEGSNQPQHF
TGTGCCAGCAGCCAAGACGAGGGGAGCAATCAGCCCCAGCATTTT
>TRBD2|once|TRBJ2-1|TRBV11-2
CASSSGLAGGSSYNEQFF
TGTGCCAGCAGCTCGGGACTAGCGGGGGGGAGCTCCTACAATGAGCAGTTCTTC
>TRBD1|NA|TRBJ1-1|TRBV18
CASSVRGLAEAFF
TGTGCCAGCTCAGTCAGGGGGCTGGCTGAAGCTTTCTTT
>TRBD1|NA|TRBJ1-5|TRBV6-5
CASSYRQGAGQPQHF
TGTGCCAGCAGTTACCGTCAGGGGGCCGGTCAGCCCCAGCATTTT
>NA|NA|TRBJ2-1|TRBV10-2
CASSESRLARSNEQFF
TGCGCCAGCAGTGAGTCTCGGCTAGCGAGGTCGAATGAGCAGTTCTTC
>NA|NA|TRBJ2-1|TRBV11-2
CASSSRGRGDNEQFF
TGTGCCAGCAGCTCCAGGGGCAGGGGGGACAATGAGCAGTTCTTC
>TRBD1|once|TRBJ1-1|TRBV29-1
CSVARGVQNTEAFF
TGCAGCGTTGCCAGGGGGGTTCAGAACACTGAAGCTTTCTTT
>NA|NA|TRBJ1-3|TRBV6-2/TRBV6-3
CASSYSGWRGSNSGNTIYF
TGTGCCAGCAGTTACTCGGGATGGCGGGGGTCCAACTCTGGAAACACCATATATTTT
>TRBD2|NA|TRBJ2-1|TRBV7-2
CASSSPRGGASYNEQFF
TGTGCCAGCAGCTCCCCTCGCGGGGGGGCGTCCTACAATGAGCAGTTCTTC
>TRBD2|NA|TRBJ2-3|TRBV5-1
CASSILAGSDTQYF
TGCGCCAGCAGCATCCTAGCGGGCTCAGATACGCAGTATTTT
>TRBD1|NA|TRBJ1-1|TRBV27
CASSFRGGGSEAFF
TGTGCCAGCAGTTTTCGAGGGGGCGGATCGGAAGCTTTCTTT
>NA|NA|TRBJ1-1|TRBV9
CASSGSAGRDTEAFF
TGTGCCAGCAGTGGTAGTGCAGGCCGGGACACTGAAGCTTTCTTT
>NA|medium-sized|TRBJ2-4|TRBV28
CASSFEGEIAKNIQYF
TGTGCCAGCAGTTTCGAAGGTGAAATAGCCAAAAACATTCAGTACTTC
>TRBD1|NA|TRBJ2-7|TRBV29-1
CSVSPSGQGAGEQYF
TGCAGCGTCTCACCTTCCGGACAGGGGGCAGGCGAGCAGTACTTC
>TRBD1|NA|TRBJ2-2|TRBV5-1
CASSLGTGSGELFF
TGCGCCAGCAGCTTGGGGACAGGGTCCGGGGAGCTGTTTTTT
>NA|NA|TRBJ1-6|TRBV5-5
CASSFAGAINSPLHF
TGTGCCAGCAGCTTTGCCGGCGCGATTAATTCACCCCTCCACTTT
>TRBD2|NA|TRBJ2-1|TRBV28
CASSNTPGLVNEQFF
TGTGCCAGCAGTAACACCCCGGGACTAGTTAATGAGCAGTTCTTC
>NA|NA|TRBJ2-3|TRBV4-1
CASSQGRGSTDTQYF
TGCGCCAGCAGCCAAGGCAGGGGATCCACAGATACGCAGTATTTT
>TRBD1|NA|TRBJ1-2|TRBV7-9
CASSSLRQGDYGYTF
TGTGCCAGCAGCTCGTTAAGACAGGGAGACTATGGCTACACCTTC
>TRBD1|NA|TRBJ1-4|TRBV5-4
CASSLGQGRHEKLFF
TGTGCCAGCAGCTTAGGACAGGGTAGGCATGAAAAACTGTTTTTT
>NA|NA|TRBJ1-5|TRBV4-1
CASSQAQDQPQHF
TGCGCCAGCAGCCAAGCGCAAGATCAGCCCCAGCATTTT
>NA|NA|TRBJ1-4|TRBV5-6
CASRQGFGDEKLFF
TGTGCCAGCAGGCAGGGATTCGGGGATGAAAAACTGTTTTTT
>NA|NA|TRBJ1-5|TRBV28
CASSPLTITKNQPQHF
TGTGCCAGCAGCCCGCTGACCATCACGAAGAATCAGCCCCAGCATTTT
>NA|NA|TRBJ2-1|TRBV28
CASSPRGYNEQFF
TGTGCCAGCAGTCCGCGGGGCTACAATGAGCAGTTCTTC
>NA|once|TRBJ1-2|TRBV5-6
CASSLGQRRPYYGYTF
TGTGCCAGCAGCTTGGGACAGCGGAGGCCTTACTATGGCTACACCTTC
>NA|NA|TRBJ2-3|TRBV19
CASSMRGGGPRTDTQYF
TGTGCCAGTAGTATGAGAGGAGGGGGGCCTCGCACAGATACGCAGTATTTT
>NA|NA|TRBJ1-1|TRBV5-6
CASSLGAGGRTEAFF
TGTGCCAGCAGCTTGGGAGCGGGAGGGCGGACTGAAGCTTTCTTT
>TRBD2|NA|TRBJ2-1|TRBV9
CASSAGTSGTNEQFF
TGTGCCAGCAGCGCAGGGACTAGCGGGACTAATGAGCAGTTCTTC
>NA|NA|TRBJ1-1|TRBV29-1
CSVRRNTEAFF
TGCAGCGTTAGAAGAAACACTGAAGCTTTCTTT
>TRBD1|NA|TRBJ1-2|TRBV5-1
CASNLDRVGGYTF
TGCGCCAGCAACTTGGACAGGGTCGGCGGCTACACCTTC
>NA|NA|TRBJ2-2|TRBV5-1
CASSWGNGGTGELFF
TGCGCCAGCAGCTGGGGTAACGGTGGCACCGGGGAGCTGTTTTTT